The 15 T cell receptor beta chains reported below all come from one sample, sequenced in a study of hypomethylating agent response in myelodysplastic syndrome. Assay: immunoSEQ multiplex PCR; the TCRdb copy retains only in-frame clones and omits some. This table has 5,500 to 8,500 clones, 70% to 90% appearing once. Sequences were derived from bone marrow, sampled before or after starting hypomethylating agent treatment for myelodysplastic syndrome (not recorded which). These receptors were collected from a human donor with myelodysplastic syndrome.

The chain uses TRBV28 and TRBJ1-4, with D perhaps TRBD1 (6 bases). V dropped 2 bases and J dropped 8 bases, with 12 bases sitting between them. The CDR3 runs 14 residues. Germline V gene sequence: CDR1 MDHEN, CDR2 SYDVKM. The CDR3 sequence is CASSLRGAREKLFF. The CDR3 DNA reads TGTGCCAGCAGTTTAAGGGGGGCTAGGGAAAAACTGTTTTTT.

The chain employs TRBV5-4 and TRBJ2-3; a possible D gene is TRBD1 (6 bases). This CDR3 spans 15 amino acids. Trimming took off 2 bases at V and 2 bases at J, with 12 bases between the two ends. Germline CDR1 reads SGHNT; CDR2 reads YYREEE (reference sequence). The chain's CDR3 is CASSFGPGVTDTQYF. CDR3 DNA: TGTGCCAGCAGCTTCGGTCCAGGGGTCACAGATACGCAGTATTTT.

This clone was picked up a small number of times. The V gene is TRBV2, the J gene TRBJ1-2; unclear D gene. V was clipped by 3 bases and J by 8 bases, with 7 bases between them. Germline V lookup: CDR1 SNHLY, CDR2 FYNNEI. The CDR3 is 11 amino acids. In DNA form, the CDR3 reads TGTGCCAGCAGTGATCTGAAGGGCTACACCTTC. It translates to CASSDLKGYTF.

This clone was picked up a small number of times. J is TRBJ2-2 and V is TRBV11-2; tentatively, D is TRBD1 (6 bases). The germline CDR1 and CDR2 sequences are SGHAT and FQNNGV. V lost 1 base and J 7 bases, leaving 13 bases between the germline ends. The CDR3 consists of 15 residues. CDR3 amino acids: CASSLAAGAYGELFF. CDR3 nucleotides: TGTGCCAGCAGCTTAGCGGCAGGGGCATACGGGGAGCTGTTTTTT.

J is TRBJ1-1 and V is TRBV6-6, with D maybe TRBD1 (5 bases). Trimming removed 5 bases at V and 1 base at J, with 11 bases between. The CDR3 contains 14 residues. Looked up from germline, CDR1 is MNHNY and CDR2 is SVGAGI (reference sequence). CDR3 bases: TGTGCCAGCAGTCGAGGGGCCCCGAACACTGAAGCTTTCTTT. Protein sequence: CASSRGAPNTEAFF.

The chain is built from TRBV7-8 and TRBJ2-7; D call uncertain. This CDR3 spans 13 amino acids. Trimming took 1 base from V and 4 from J, leaving 8 bases between them. Germline lookup yields CDR1 SGHVS and CDR2 FQNEAQ. The CDR3 DNA sequence: TGTGCCAGCAGCTTAGATCCAGGTTACGAGCAGTACTTC. Amino acid sequence: CASSLDPGYEQYF.

The chain recombines TRBV30 with TRBJ2-5; 10 bases are shared with TRBD1. CDR1 and CDR2 (germline): GTSNPN, SVGIG (reference sequence). Germline trimming cut 3 bases from V and 0 bases from J; bases unmatched to any gene: 4. This CDR3 is built from 15 residues. CDR3 nucleotide sequence: TGTGCCTGGAGGGCGGGGACAGGGGACCAAGAGACCCAGTACTTC. Translating it yields CAWRAGTGDQETQYF.

For the CDR3, the DNA is TGCGCCAGCAGCCGTGGTGTGGGGTCCTACGAGCAGTACTTC. As protein: CASSRGVGSYEQYF. The chain recombines TRBV4-3 with TRBJ2-7; D is ambiguous. V was pared by 4 bases and J by 1 base, with 11 bases between. Germline lookup yields CDR1 LGHNA and CDR2 YSLEER. The CDR3 totals 14 residues.

The chain employs TRBV6-5 and TRBJ1-1, with D uncertain. Germline values: CDR1 MNHEY, CDR2 SVGAGI. CDR3 size: 12 residues. The V end lost 5 bases, the J end lost 8 bases, and 12 bases lay between the germline ends. The chain's CDR3 is CASSPSGLEAFF. CDR3 coding DNA: TGTGCCAGCAGTCCGTCGGGCCTCGAAGCTTTCTTT.

This chain uses TRBV11-2 with TRBJ2-3; D uncertain. V dropped 5 bases and J dropped 2 bases, with 14 bases sitting between them. The CDR3 is 15 amino acids. Per germline, CDR1 SGHAT and CDR2 FQNNGV. This CDR3 reads CASSPAIMVTDTQYF. The CDR3 DNA reads TGTGCCAGCAGCCCAGCCATCATGGTCACAGATACGCAGTATTTT.

The chain is built from TRBV28 and TRBJ2-1, with TRBD2 as a possible D gene (6 bases). CDR1 is MDHEN and CDR2 is SYDVKM in the germline V gene. V was shortened by 3 bases and J by 14 bases, with 14 bases between the two germline ends. CDR3 size: 12 residues. Written as DNA, the CDR3 is TGTGCCAGCAGTTTTAGGGTCGGGAGTGAGTTCTTC. Its protein product is CASSFRVGSEFF.

The chain employs TRBV6-5 and TRBJ1-6; D might be TRBD1 (5 bases). The germline CDR1 and CDR2 sequences are MNHEY and SVGAGI. The CDR3 runs to 16 residues. The germline V and J ends were trimmed by 0 bases and 2 bases, with 8 bases remaining between them. The CDR3: CASSYSTDPYNSPLHF. The CDR3 DNA follows: TGTGCCAGCAGTTACTCGACAGACCCCTATAATTCACCCCTCCACTTT.

The V call is TRBV5-8, the J call TRBJ2-1; possible D gene TRBD1, 6 bases. Trimming left V 3 bases short and J 10 bases short, with 20 bases between. The CDR3 sequence is 15 residues long. The germline CDR1 and CDR2 sequences are SGHTS and YDEGEE. CDR3 sequence: CASSYRVGVGGEQFF. Here the CDR3 DNA reads TGTGCCAGCAGCTACAGAGTAGGGGTAGGGGGAGAGCAGTTCTTC.

The CDR3 loop reads CASSPSGGVQEQYF. The CDR3 DNA reads as TGCGCCAGCAGCCCTAGCGGGGGGGTGCAGGAGCAGTACTTC. The chain has TRBV5-1 and TRBJ2-7; 12 nucleotides align to TRBD2. The junction had 6 bases not matched to a gene; V was cut back by 4 bases and J by 7 bases. Germline V CDR1 and CDR2: SGHRS, YFSETQ. The CDR3 consists of 14 residues. Based on the CDR3 plus reference TRBV5-1 and TRBJ2-7, the full variable domain is KAGVTQTPRYLIKTRGQQVTLSCSPISGHRSVSWYQQTPGQGLQFLFEYFSETQRNKGNFPGRFSGRQFSNSRSEMNVSTLELGDSALYLCASSPSGGVQEQYFGPGTRLTVT.

V is TRBV30 and J is TRBJ2-7, with a possible D match to TRBD1 (5 bases). Germline V CDR1 and CDR2: GTSNPN, SVGIG (reference sequence). The V and J ends lost 4 bases and 1 base respectively, with 5 bases between them. CDR3 length equals 11 residues. The CDR3 loop reads CAWKGSYEQYF. Written as DNA, the CDR3 is TGTGCCTGGAAGGGGTCCTACGAGCAGTACTTC. The variable domain in full, completed from reference TRBV30 and TRBJ2-7, reads SQTIHQWPATLVQPVGSPLSLECTVEGTSNPNLYWYRQAAGRGLQLLFYSVGIGQISSEVPQNLSASRPQDRQFILSSKKLLLSDSGFYLCAWKGSYEQYFGPGTRLTVT.